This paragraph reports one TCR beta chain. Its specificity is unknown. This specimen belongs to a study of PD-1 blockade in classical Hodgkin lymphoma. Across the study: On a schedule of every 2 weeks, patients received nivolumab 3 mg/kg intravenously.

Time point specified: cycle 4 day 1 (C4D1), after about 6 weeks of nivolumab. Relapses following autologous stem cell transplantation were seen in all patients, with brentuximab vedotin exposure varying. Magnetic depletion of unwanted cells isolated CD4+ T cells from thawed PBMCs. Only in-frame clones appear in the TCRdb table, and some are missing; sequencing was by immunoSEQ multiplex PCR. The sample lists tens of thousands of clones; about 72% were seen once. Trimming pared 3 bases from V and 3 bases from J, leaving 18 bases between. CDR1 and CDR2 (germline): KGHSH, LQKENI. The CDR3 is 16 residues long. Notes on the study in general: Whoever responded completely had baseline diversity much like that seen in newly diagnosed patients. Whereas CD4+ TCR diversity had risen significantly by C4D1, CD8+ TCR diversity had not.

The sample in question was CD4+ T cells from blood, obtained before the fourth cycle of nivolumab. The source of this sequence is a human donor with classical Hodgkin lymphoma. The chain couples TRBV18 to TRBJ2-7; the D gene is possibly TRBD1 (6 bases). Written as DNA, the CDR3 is TGTGCCAGCTCACCTCTGCCCTTCGGCAGGGGCTACGAGCAGTACTTC. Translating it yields CASSPLPFGRGYEQYF.